This TCR beta chain was retrieved from a study of T cells expressing NK-cell markers. Study outcomes and limitations: Whether expanded NKG2C+ T cell clones recognized HCMV stayed uncertain. Roughly 1.0-7.0% of CD8+ T cells in about 6 donors belonged to dominant NKG2C+ clonotypes.

As regards this clonotype: Antigen: not known.

cDNA encoding TCR beta was synthesized via 5'RACE template switching incorporating UMIs. TCRdb re-called the 5' RACE reads and catalogs CDR3 proteins one per entry, DNA excluded. The record lists approximately 150,000 distinct CDR3 sequences, of which the ten most abundant hold less than 20%. Germline V gives CDR1 DFQATT, CDR2 SNEGSKA (reference sequence). The CDR3 covers 13 residues. V usage is TRBV20-1 and J usage is TRBJ2-7; TCRdb's D call of TRBD2 is untestable without DNA. Sequencing was carried out using blood T cells: a sorted CD56 or NKG2C T cell subset, CD4+ or CD8+ T cells, or bulk PBMC T cells (not recorded which). The source is a woman between 18 and 70 years old in good health. CDR3 sequence reads: CSASLAGSYEQYF.